The following is a T cell receptor (beta chain) sequence with its context. The antigen remains unidentified. Since a much larger clone is just one base distant, this may be a read error. Treatment of any kind had been given to no patient before thyroid surgery. Original data processing: It was from CDR3 differences across clinicopathological groups that a distant-metastasis classifier for papillary thyroid cancer was built. TCRdb re-called clones via MiXCR from the PCR reads. TCRdb's processing, not the authors', yielded these V and J calls. The profile covers 91,000 or so clones, with approximately 11% appearing a single time and around 11% taken by the ten largest. The data are from a study of metastatic and nonmetastatic thyroid tumors. Study-wide background: The study looked at repertoires side by side in blood and in tumor or nodule tissue from malignant and benign thyroid patients. General study points: Across blood and tumor, TCR beta diversity in malignant thyroid tumors was reportedly significantly higher than in benign nodules.

The CDR3 length is 13 residues. The V and J ends lost 8 bases and 6 bases respectively, with 14 bases between them. The sequencing input was blood. This TCR derives from a female donor with papillary thyroid cancer or a benign thyroid nodule (not recorded which). Some clones in this sample may be carry-over from other donors' samples. J is TRBJ2-1 and V is TRBV6-7; tentative D call: TRBD2 (5 bases). TRBV6-7 is treated as an ORF (open reading frame) with a function not yet certain. The chain's CDR3 is CASRGGHCNEQFF. The CDR3 DNA reads as TGTGCCAGCCGAGGCGGGCACTGCAATGAGCAGTTCTTC.